This TCR beta chain comes out of a study of cytomegalovirus exposure and HLA in healthy donors. Study results and caveats: TCR beta V- and J-gene trimming was later associated with a missense DCLRE1C variant. Roughly even sequencing depth across donors was the assumption behind the presence/absence analyses.

On this clone itself: The antigen is undetermined. One end of the junction fails to match germline, which may point to a read error.

The primer mix had 60 Vbeta and 13 Jbeta primers. Some clones are missing from TCRdb's copy, which holds only in-frame ones; the method was immunoSEQ multiplex PCR. The data hold approximately 120,000 clones, with around 78% observed a single time. The germline CDR1 and CDR2 sequences are SGDLS and YYNGEE. This CDR3 has 15 residues. The rearrangement uses TRBV9 and TRBJ2-6; TRBD1 might be the D (5 bases). This receptor was identified in a woman aged 40-49 years in good health and CMV-seronegative. Sequencing was done on a sample of PBMCs. Here the CDR3 reads CASSPPGSGANGLTF. DNA for the CDR3: TGTGCCAGCAGCCCGCCGGGTTCTGGGGCCAACGGCCTGACTTTC.